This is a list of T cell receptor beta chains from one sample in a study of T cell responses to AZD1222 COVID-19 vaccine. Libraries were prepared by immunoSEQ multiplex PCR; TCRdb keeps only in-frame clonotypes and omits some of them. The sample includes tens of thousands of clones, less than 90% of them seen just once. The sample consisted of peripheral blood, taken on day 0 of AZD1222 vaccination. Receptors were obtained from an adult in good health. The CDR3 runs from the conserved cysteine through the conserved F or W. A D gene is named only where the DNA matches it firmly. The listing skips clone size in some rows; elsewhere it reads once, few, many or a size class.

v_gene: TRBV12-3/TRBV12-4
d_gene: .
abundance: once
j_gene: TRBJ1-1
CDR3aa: CASSLSGSTEAFF
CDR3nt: TGTGCCAGCAGCCTCTCCGGGTCCACTGAAGCTTTCTTT

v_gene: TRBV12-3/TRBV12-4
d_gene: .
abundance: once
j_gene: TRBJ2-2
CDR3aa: CASSPSRAGELFF
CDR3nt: TGTGCCAGCAGTCCAAGCAGGGCCGGGGAGCTGTTTTTT

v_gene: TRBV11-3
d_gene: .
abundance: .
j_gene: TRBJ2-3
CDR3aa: CASSLEGTQVRSTDTQYF
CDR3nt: TGTGCCAGCAGCTTAGAAGGGACGCAGGTTCGAAGCACAGATACGCAGTATTTT

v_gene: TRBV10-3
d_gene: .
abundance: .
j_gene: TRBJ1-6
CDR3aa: CAISESGRPSNSPLHF
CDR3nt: TGTGCCATCAGTGAGTCGGGCAGGCCCTCCAATTCACCCCTCCACTTT

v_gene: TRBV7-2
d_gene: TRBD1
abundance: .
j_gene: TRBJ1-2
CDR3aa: CASSRAARGGGYTF
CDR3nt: TGTGCCAGCAGCCGTGCCGCCAGGGGGGGTGGCTACACCTTC

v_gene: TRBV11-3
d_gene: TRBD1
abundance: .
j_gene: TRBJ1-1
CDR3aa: CASREPGTGGEAFF
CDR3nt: TGTGCCAGCAGAGAACCCGGGACAGGGGGCGAAGCTTTCTTT

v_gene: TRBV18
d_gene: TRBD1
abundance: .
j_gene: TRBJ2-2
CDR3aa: CASSPLRDRVAGELFF
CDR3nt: TGTGCCAGCTCACCACTCCGGGACAGGGTCGCCGGGGAGCTGTTTTTT

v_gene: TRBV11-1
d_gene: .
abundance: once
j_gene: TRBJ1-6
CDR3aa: CASSPGGSYNSPLHF
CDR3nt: TGTGCCAGCAGCCCCGGCGGCAGCTACAATTCACCCCTCCACTTT

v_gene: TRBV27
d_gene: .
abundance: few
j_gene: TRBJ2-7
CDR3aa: CASSLWALRGSTYEQYF
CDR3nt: TGTGCCAGCAGTTTATGGGCACTCAGGGGTTCCACCTACGAGCAGTACTTC

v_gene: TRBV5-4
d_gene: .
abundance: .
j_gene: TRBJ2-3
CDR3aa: CASSLAGRNPSTDTQYF
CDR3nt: TGTGCCAGCAGCTTGGCCGGGCGGAACCCTAGCACAGATACGCAGTATTTT

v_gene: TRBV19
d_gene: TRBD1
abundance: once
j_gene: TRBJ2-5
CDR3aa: CASSIDVRTGKGTQYF
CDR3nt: TGTGCCAGTAGTATAGATGTCCGGACAGGGAAAGGGACCCAGTACTTC

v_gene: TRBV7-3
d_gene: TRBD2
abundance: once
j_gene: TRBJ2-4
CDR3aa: CASSLGSGRDKNIQYF
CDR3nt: TGTGCCAGCAGCTTAGGGAGCGGGAGGGACAAAAACATTCAGTACTTC

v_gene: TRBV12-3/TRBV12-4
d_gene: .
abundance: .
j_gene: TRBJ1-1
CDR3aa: CASSLKVAEAFF
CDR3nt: TGTGCCAGCAGTCTTAAAGTCGCTGAAGCTTTCTTT

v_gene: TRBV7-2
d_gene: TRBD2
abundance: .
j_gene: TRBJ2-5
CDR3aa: CASSLAPRRAGGGETQYF
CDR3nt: TGTGCCAGCAGCTTGGCCCCCCGGAGGGCGGGAGGTGGAGAGACCCAGTACTTC

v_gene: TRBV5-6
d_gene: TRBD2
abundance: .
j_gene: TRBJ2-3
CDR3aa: CASSAQGGTDTQYF
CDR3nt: TGTGCCAGCAGCGCCCAGGGAGGGACAGATACGCAGTATTTT